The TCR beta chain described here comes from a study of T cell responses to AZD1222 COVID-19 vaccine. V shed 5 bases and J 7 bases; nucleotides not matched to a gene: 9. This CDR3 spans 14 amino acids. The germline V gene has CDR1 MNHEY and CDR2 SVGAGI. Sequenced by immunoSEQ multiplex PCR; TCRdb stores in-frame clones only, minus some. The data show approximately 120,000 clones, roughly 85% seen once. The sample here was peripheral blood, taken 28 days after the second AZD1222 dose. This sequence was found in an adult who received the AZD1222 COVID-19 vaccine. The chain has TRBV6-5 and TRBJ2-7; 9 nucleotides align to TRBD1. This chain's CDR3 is CASSQGTGKGEQYF. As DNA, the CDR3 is TGTGCCAGCAGTCAGGGGACAGGGAAGGGGGAGCAGTACTTC.